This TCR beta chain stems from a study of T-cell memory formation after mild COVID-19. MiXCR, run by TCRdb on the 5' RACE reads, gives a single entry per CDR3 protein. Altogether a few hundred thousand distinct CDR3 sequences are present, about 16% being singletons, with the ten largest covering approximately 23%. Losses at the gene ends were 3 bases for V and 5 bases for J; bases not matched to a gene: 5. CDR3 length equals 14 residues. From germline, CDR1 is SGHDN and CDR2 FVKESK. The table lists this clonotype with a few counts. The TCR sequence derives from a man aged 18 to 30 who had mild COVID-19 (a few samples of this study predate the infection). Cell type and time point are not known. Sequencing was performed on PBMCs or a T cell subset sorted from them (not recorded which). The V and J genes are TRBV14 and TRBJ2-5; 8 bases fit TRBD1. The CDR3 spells CASSQRRGHETQYF. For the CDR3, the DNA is TGTGCCAGCAGCCAGCGCAGGGGGCACGAGACCCAGTACTTC. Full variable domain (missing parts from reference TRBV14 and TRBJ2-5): EAGVTQFPSHSVIEKGQTVTLRCDPISGHDNLYWYRRVMGKEIKFLLHFVKESKQDESGMPNNRFLAERTGGTYSTLKVQPAELEDSGVYFCASSQRRGHETQYFGPGTRLLVL.